Below, 20 T cell receptor beta chains from the same sample are listed, as sequenced in a study of identical twins (dated by TCRdb to about 2016). Library preparation used 5' RACE. Sequencer: Illumina HiSeq 2000. TCRdb reprocessed the public reads (quality trimming at Q25 with fastp, clone calling with MiXCR) and kept in-frame beta chains. Rows with one shared CDR3 protein collapse into an entry with the most common genes and DNA. Recorded for this sample are about 920,000 distinct CDR3 sequences; 9% to 15% of them occurred a single time. The biggest ten clones account for 1.5% to 2% of the sample. These same records also appear under a second study, on yellow fever vaccine responses in identical twins.

Input material: PBMCs. These TCRs come from a woman between 18 and 29 years old in good health.

The rearrangement joins TRBV7-2 to TRBJ1-6; maybe TRBD1 (5 bases). The CDR3 runs to 15 residues. The germline V and J ends were trimmed by 2 bases and 9 bases, with 14 bases remaining between them. Germline values: CDR1 SGHTA, CDR2 FQGNSA. CDR3 region: CASSLYEGLGSPLHF. The CDR3 region has the DNA TGTGCCAGCAGCTTATATGAGGGGCTCGGTTCACCCCTCCACTTT.

This rearrangement joins TRBV6-5 to TRBJ2-7; 10 bases match TRBD2. CDR3 length: 15 residues. In germline, CDR1 is MNHEY, CDR2 SVGAGI. The junction had 6 bases not matched to a gene; V was cut back by 2 bases and J by 5 bases. The CDR3 region has the DNA TGTGCCAGCAGTTACGTCAGCGGGAGGGGCGACGAGCAGTACTTC. Protein product: CASSYVSGRGDEQYF.

This clonotype was recorded a few times. The J gene is TRBJ2-2, the V gene TRBV2; no firm D call. Germline V lookup: CDR1 SNHLY, CDR2 FYNNEI. Trimming shortened V by 6 bases and J by 0 bases, and 11 bases separated the two germline ends. The CDR3 length is 15 residues. The CDR3 nucleotides are TGTGCCAGCAGAGTAGCAGCCACGAACACCGGGGAGCTGTTTTTT. Translating gives CASRVAATNTGELFF.

Only a few counts were recorded for this clonotype. The chain couples TRBV2 to TRBJ2-2; D is undetermined. Germline V CDR1 and CDR2: SNHLY, FYNNEI. There are 15 residues in the CDR3. Trimming stripped 0 bases from V and 6 bases from J, with 11 bases between. The CDR3 sequence: CASSEALLGAGELFF. The CDR3 bases are TGTGCCAGCAGTGAAGCGCTTCTCGGCGCCGGGGAGCTGTTTTTT.

The chain has TRBV6-1 and TRBJ1-5, with D tentatively TRBD1 (6 bases). The CDR3 runs 15 residues. The V end lost 6 bases, the J end lost 0 bases, and 12 bases lay between the germline ends. The germline CDR1 and CDR2 sequences are MNHNS and SASEGT. This CDR3 reads CASRPGQISNQPQHF. In nucleotides, the CDR3 is TGTGCCAGCAGACCCGGACAGATTAGCAATCAGCCCCAGCATTTT.

This clonotype was seen only a few times. The chain links TRBV5-6 to TRBJ1-2; D gene uncertain. Germline CDR1 reads SGHDT; CDR2 reads YYEEEE. V dropped 6 bases and J dropped 7 bases, with 19 bases sitting between them. CDR3 size: 14 residues. The CDR3, as DNA: TGTGCCAGCAACAAGGTGAACGGCGTCTCTGGCTACACCTTC. Its protein product is CASNKVNGVSGYTF.

This clonotype was found a few times. The chain recombines TRBV15 with TRBJ2-3, with D unresolved. V lost 0 bases to trimming and J lost 3 bases, with 13 bases between them. The germline CDR1 and CDR2 sequences are LNHNV and YYDKDF (reference sequence). This CDR3 has 16 residues. In DNA, the CDR3 is TGTGCCACCAGCAGAGATGTGGCGGTTGGGACAGATACGCAGTATTTT. Encoded protein: CATSRDVAVGTDTQYF.

A few counts support this clonotype. The chain links TRBV20-1 to TRBJ2-7; D gene unclear. The germline CDR1 and CDR2 sequences are DFQATT and SNEGSKA (reference sequence). CDR3 length equals 14 residues. With 2 bases removed from V and 3 bases from J, the gap between germline ends came to 14 bases. CDR3 sequence reads: CSARLMGTSYEQYV. The CDR3 DNA follows: TGCAGTGCTAGATTGATGGGCACCAGCTACGAGCAGTACGTC.

The gene calls are TRBV27 and TRBJ1-1, with D possibly TRBD1 on 5 matching bases. CDR1 and CDR2 from the germline V gene are MNHEY and SMNVEV (reference sequence). The V end lost 4 bases, the J end lost 3 bases, and 15 bases lay between the germline ends. This CDR3 is built from 15 residues. CDR3: CASSSRALGDTEAFF. The CDR3 DNA is TGTGCCAGCAGTTCGAGGGCCCTAGGGGACACTGAAGCTTTCTTT.

The rearrangement joins TRBV7-9 to TRBJ1-3; no firm D call. The CDR3 contains 16 residues. CDR1 and CDR2 from the germline V gene are SEHNR and FQNEAQ (reference sequence). The V gene lost 1 base and the J gene lost 4 bases, with 14 bases spanning the gap. Here the CDR3 DNA reads TGTGCCAGCAGCTTAGAAGGTTCCGGAACCGGAAACACCATATATTTT. It translates to CASSLEGSGTGNTIYF.

The sample holds many counts of this clonotype. This rearrangement joins TRBV7-9 to TRBJ1-4, with D unresolved. CDR3 length equals 17 residues. Germline V gene sequence: CDR1 SEHNR, CDR2 FQNEAQ (reference sequence). The ends were cut back, 5 bases at V and 8 bases at J, with 24 bases in the middle. The CDR3 region is CASSTSQGLRSREKLFF. CDR3 DNA sequence: TGTGCCAGCAGCACGAGTCAAGGGTTAAGAAGTCGCGAAAAACTGTTTTTT.

This clonotype was seen a handful of times. The chain recombines TRBV12-3 or TRBV12-4 with TRBJ2-1; possibly TRBD1 for D (6 bases). This CDR3 comprises 12 residues. The germline V and J ends were trimmed by 5 bases and 9 bases, with 11 bases remaining between them. Here the CDR3 DNA reads TGTGCCAGCAGTAACCAGGGGACTGAGCAGTTCTTC. It encodes CASSNQGTEQFF.

Only a few counts were recorded for this clonotype. This sequence joins TRBV6-2 or TRBV6-3 and TRBJ2-3; unclear D gene. This CDR3 comprises 15 residues. Trimming cost V 6 bases and J 0 bases, with 13 bases left between them. Germline V gene data show CDR1 as MNHEY and CDR2 as SVGEGT. As DNA, the CDR3 is TGTGCCAGCAGCATCCAAAGACCTAGCACAGATACGCAGTATTTT. It encodes CASSIQRPSTDTQYF.

The sample holds many counts of this clonotype. This chain joins TRBV7-3 and TRBJ2-1, with 7 bases aligning to TRBD2. With V trimmed by 5 bases and J by 4 bases, 14 bases remained unmatched. Germline V gives CDR1 SGHTA, CDR2 FQGTGA. This CDR3 is 17 amino acids long. The CDR3 region has the DNA TGTGCCAGCAGCCAGTCCGCGGCTAGCGGCTTTTACAATGAGCAGTTCTTC. As protein: CASSQSAASGFYNEQFF.

This chain links TRBV5-6 with TRBJ1-2, with a possible D match to TRBD1 (6 bases). The CDR3 runs to 13 residues. Germline lookup yields CDR1 SGHDT and CDR2 YYEEEE. Trimming shortened V by 4 bases and J by 3 bases, and 10 bases separated the two germline ends. The CDR3 region has the DNA TGTGCCAGCAGCGAGACAGGAGACTATGGCTACACCTTC. Its translation is CASSETGDYGYTF. Full variable domain (rest looked up from reference TRBV5-6 and TRBJ1-2): DAGVTQSPTHLIKTRGQQVTLRCSPKSGHDTVSWYQQALGQGPQFIFQYYEEEERQRGNFPDRFSGHQFPNYSSELNVNALLLGDSALYLCASSETGDYGYTFGSGTRLTVV.

This clonotype was counted between two and nine times. The V and J genes are TRBV21-1 and TRBJ2-7; the table gives TRBD2 as D, unverified against the DNA. TRBV21-1 is described as a pseudogene. This CDR3 is built from 16 residues. CDR3 coding DNA: TGTGCCAGCCATGGAGAGGGGCTAGTCGTTTCCTACGAGCAGTACGTC. It specifies CASHGEGLVVSYEQYV.

J is TRBJ2-3 and V is TRBV15; 10 nucleotides match TRBD1. V was pared by 5 bases and J by 4 bases, with 6 bases of the junction left unmatched. CDR3 length: 15 amino acids. CDR1 and CDR2 (germline): LNHNV, YYDKDF (reference sequence). The DNA of the CDR3 is TGTGCCACCAGCGTTCGACAGGGGGCTTCAGATACGCAGTATTTT. Its protein product is CATSVRQGASDTQYF. Together with reference TRBV15 and TRBJ2-3, the CDR3 gives the full variable domain: DAMVIQNPRYQVTQFGKPVTLSCSQTLNHNVMYWYQQKSSQAPKLLFHYYDKDFNNEADTPDNFQSRRPNTSFCFLDIRSPGLGDTAMYLCATSVRQGASDTQYFGPGTRLTVL.

This chain uses TRBV2 with TRBJ1-5; 8 bases line up with TRBD1. The CDR3 has 15 residues. Looked up from germline, CDR1 is SNHLY and CDR2 is FYNNEI. V lost 7 bases to trimming and J lost 0 bases; unmatched junction nucleotides: 5. The DNA of the CDR3 is TGTGCCAGCAAACCAGGGGGCCCTAGCAATCAGCCCCAGCATTTT. It specifies CASKPGGPSNQPQHF.

The chain has TRBV20-1 and TRBJ1-2, with a tentative D call TRBD1 (5 bases). CDR3 length: 14 amino acids. The ends were cut back, 5 bases at V and 4 bases at J, with 17 bases in the middle. The germline V gene encodes CDR1 DFQATT and CDR2 SNEGSKA (reference sequence). The CDR3 DNA reads as TGCAGTGCTGCCGACAGACAGACTCTCTATGGCTACACCTTC. It is translated as CSAADRQTLYGYTF.

There are many counts of this clonotype. The rearrangement joins TRBV24-1 to TRBJ2-1, with no clear D. Germline V gene sequence: CDR1 KGHDR, CDR2 SFDVKD. V shed 3 bases and J shed 9 bases, with 11 bases lying between them. This CDR3 has 13 residues. This chain's CDR3 is CATSDPTVGEQFF. The CDR3 region has the DNA TGTGCCACCAGTGATCCCACAGTAGGTGAGCAGTTCTTC.